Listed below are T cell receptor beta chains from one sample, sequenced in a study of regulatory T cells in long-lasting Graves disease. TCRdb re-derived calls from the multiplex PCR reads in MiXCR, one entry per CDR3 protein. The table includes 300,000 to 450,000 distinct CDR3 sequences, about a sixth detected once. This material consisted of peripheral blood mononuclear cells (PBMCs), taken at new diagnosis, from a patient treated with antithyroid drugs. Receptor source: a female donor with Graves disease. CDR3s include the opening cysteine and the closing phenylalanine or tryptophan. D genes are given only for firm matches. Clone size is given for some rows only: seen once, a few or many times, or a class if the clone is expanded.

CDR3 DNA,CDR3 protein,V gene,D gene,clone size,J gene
TGTGCCAGCAGCGTCCGGACCGTCTCGGCGAACACCGGGGAGCTGTTTTTT,CASSVRTVSANTGELFF,TRBV9,.,few,TRBJ2-2
TGCGCCAGCAGCCTAAGGGGGGGGGTAACAGATACGCAGTATTTT,CASSLRGGVTDTQYF,TRBV4-1,.,.,TRBJ2-3
TGTGCCAGCAGTCAACCATTAGACACTGAAGCTTTCTTT,CASSQPLDTEAFF,TRBV25-1,.,few,TRBJ1-1
TGCGCCAGCAGCCAGAACAGGGCGCGTGGCACTGAAGCTTTCTTT,CASSQNRARGTEAFF,TRBV4-3,.,few,TRBJ1-1
TGTGCCAGTAGTAAAGAAGCGGGGGAGGCCGATACGCAGTATTTT,CASSKEAGEADTQYF,TRBV2,TRBD2,many,TRBJ2-3
TGCGCCAGCAGCCAGTCCAGGTTAAGCACAGATACGCAGTATTTT,CASSQSRLSTDTQYF,TRBV4-3,.,.,TRBJ2-3
TGTGCCAGCAGCGTCGCTAGTTCCGCCTACGAGCAGTACTTC,CASSVASSAYEQYF,TRBV9,.,many,TRBJ2-7
TGCGCCAGCAGCTCGACAGTTGACGAAACCGAAGCTTTCTTT,CASSSTVDETEAFF,TRBV5-1,.,many,TRBJ1-1
TGTGCCAGCAGCTCCGGCTTGGGCAATCAGCCCCAGCATTTT,CASSSGLGNQPQHF,TRBV7-2,.,.,TRBJ1-5
TGTGCCACCTCTCCCGGCGGGGGGACCTACAATGAGCAGTTCTTC,CATSPGGGTYNEQFF,TRBV7-9,TRBD2,many,TRBJ2-1
TGTGCCAGCAGTGGGGGAGGTGGCTCAAAGCAGTTCTTC,CASSGGGGSKQFF,TRBV2,.,many,TRBJ2-1
TGTGCCAGCAGCTCCCGGTTTTCGCGGGAGCTCAATGAGCAGTTCTTC,CASSSRFSRELNEQFF,TRBV11-3,TRBD2,.,TRBJ2-1
TGCGCCAGCAGCCTTAGCGGGCGGAACAATGAGCAGTTCTTC,CASSLSGRNNEQFF,TRBV5-1,TRBD2,.,TRBJ2-1
TGTGCCAGCGCCCTAGGTGGGACGGGTAATTCACCCCTCCACTTT,CASALGGTGNSPLHF,TRBV27,.,many,TRBJ1-6
TGTGCCAGCAGCGTAGGGGGCGGATGGGATGAGCAGTTCTTC,CASSVGGGWDEQFF,TRBV9,.,many,TRBJ2-1
TGCGCCAGCAGCTTGCAGGGGGCGCCCGGCTACACCTTC,CASSLQGAPGYTF,TRBV5-1,TRBD1,many,TRBJ1-2
TGTGCCAGCAGCCATGGGGGGGGCTACGAGCAGTACTTC,CASSHGGGYEQYF,TRBV5-4,TRBD2,many,TRBJ2-7
TGCAGCGCCCCAGGGGGGGGCTATGGCTACACCTTC,CSAPGGGYGYTF,TRBV29-1,TRBD1,.,TRBJ1-2
TGTGCCAGCAGCCCCGAGGGGGGACAGGGTGGGATATACTCCTACGAGCAGTACTTC,CASSPEGGQGGIYSYEQYF,TRBV7-2,TRBD1,many,TRBJ2-7
TGTGCCAGCAGTTTCCTCAGGGAGGGTGGCTACACCTTC,CASSFLREGGYTF,TRBV6-9,.,few,TRBJ1-2
TGTGCCAGCAGAGAGGTAACAGGTGGCGGCACTGAAGCTTTCTTT,CASREVTGGGTEAFF,TRBV12-3/TRBV12-4,.,many,TRBJ1-1
TGTGCCAGCAGCACCTACTCCCTAGACACCTCCTACAATGAGCAGTTCTTC,CASSTYSLDTSYNEQFF,TRBV11-2,.,many,TRBJ2-1
TGTGCCAGCAGTACAACTACAGATACGCAGTATTTT,CASSTTTDTQYF,TRBV7-2,.,many,TRBJ2-3
TGTGCCAGCAGCCCTCTTCGGGACTCACAAGAGAGCCAGTACTTC,CASSPLRDSQESQYF,TRBV9,.,many,TRBJ2-5
TGTGCCAGCAGTCCTGCGGGACAGGGAGTGGGCTCCTACAATGAGCAGTTCTTC,CASSPAGQGVGSYNEQFF,TRBV28,TRBD1,many,TRBJ2-1
TGTGCCAGCAGCTTCCGACAGAGCGGGTATCCAGTCCGGGGCACAGATACGCAGTATTTT,CASSFRQSGYPVRGTDTQYF,TRBV7-9,.,many,TRBJ2-3
TGTGCCAGCAGTTACGCACAGGGGGCTGGTTCACCCCTCCACTTT,CASSYAQGAGSPLHF,TRBV6-5,TRBD1,many,TRBJ1-6
TGTGCCACCACCGGGTGGGTGCTAGCGGGGGTTAAAGAGACCCAGTACTTC,CATTGWVLAGVKETQYF,TRBV24-1,TRBD2,.,TRBJ2-5
TGCGCCAGCAGCTTGGGGTTGAGCGGGAGGACGAGGTACAATGAGCAGTTCTTC,CASSLGLSGRTRYNEQFF,TRBV5-1,TRBD2,many,TRBJ2-1
TGTGCCAGCAGCTTGACCTCCAAAGGGGGCTGGTACGAGCAGTACTTC,CASSLTSKGGWYEQYF,TRBV7-9,TRBD1,many,TRBJ2-7
TGCGCCAGTCAAGGGAGGGCAGACTCACCCCTCCACTTT,CASQGRADSPLHF,TRBV5-1,.,many,TRBJ1-6
TGCAGCGTTGAAGATAGGAGGGCCAATGAGCAGTTCTTC,CSVEDRRANEQFF,TRBV29-1,.,few,TRBJ2-1
TGTGCCAGCAGCTTGCCCGCCGGGACGGGAAGCATGAACACTGAAGCTTTCTTT,CASSLPAGTGSMNTEAFF,TRBV7-9,.,many,TRBJ1-1
TGTGCCAGCAGTTTGGGGGGTCCCACCTATGGCTACACCTTC,CASSLGGPTYGYTF,TRBV12-3/TRBV12-4,.,many,TRBJ1-2
TGTGCCAGCAGCTTCACGGGGGCCTGGGATGGGGAGCAGTTCTTC,CASSFTGAWDGEQFF,TRBV27,.,many,TRBJ2-1
TGTGCCAGCAGTTACTCTGGAGGACTTTTCTTT,CASSYSGGLFF,TRBV6-5,.,many,TRBJ1-1
TGTGCCAGCTTTAAAACCCCCAGGGGACCCTATGGCTACACCTTC,CASFKTPRGPYGYTF,TRBV18,.,.,TRBJ1-2
TGTGCCAGCTCCACATGGATCTCTGGGGCCAACGTCCTGACTTTC,CASSTWISGANVLTF,TRBV27,.,many,TRBJ2-6
TGTGCCAGCACGCGGGACAACTACAATGAGCAGTTCTTC,CASTRDNYNEQFF,TRBV6-2/TRBV6-3,.,many,TRBJ2-1
TGTGCCAGCAGTGAATTTACTGAGGGCTTAAACTATGGCTACACCTTC,CASSEFTEGLNYGYTF,TRBV6-1,.,many,TRBJ1-2
TGTGCCAGCAGCTTAGTCTTAGCGGGAGGGCCCCCGCTTAGGGCCGGGGAGCTGTTTTTT,CASSLVLAGGPPLRAGELFF,TRBV7-9,TRBD2,.,TRBJ2-2
TGTGCCAGCAGTTACACAACCGACTCTGGAAACACCATATATTTT,CASSYTTDSGNTIYF,TRBV6-5,.,few,TRBJ1-3